The rows below give T cell receptor beta chains drawn from one sample of a study of Tregs in tolerant kidney transplant recipients. The method was immunoSEQ multiplex PCR; TCRdb's version includes in-frame clones alone and lacks a portion of them. The sample records around 52,000 clones, around 83% being singletons. Specimen: CD4+ T cells from blood. The receptor source for this set is a human donor in good health. Each CDR3 is given with its conserved first and last residue.

J: TRBJ2-5; V: TRBV7-2; CDR3: CASSLAGQGLETQYF
J: TRBJ1-1; V: TRBV4-1; CDR3: CASRAGQGASEAFF
J: TRBJ1-2; V: TRBV7-9; CDR3: CALGRQGGYGYTF
J: TRBJ1-2; V: TRBV29-1; CDR3: CSVEFPISGYTF
J: TRBJ2-7; V: TRBV6-1; CDR3: CASSEEPRSYEQYF
J: TRBJ1-1; V: TRBV18; CDR3: CASSPRQGENTEAFF
J: TRBJ2-3; V: TRBV29-1; CDR3: CSASGGGDTQYF
J: TRBJ1-4; V: TRBV6-1; CDR3: CASSVGTEQNLFF
J: TRBJ2-3; V: TRBV10-3; CDR3: CAISVGDTQYF
J: TRBJ2-7; V: TRBV10-3; CDR3: CAISESGERGTYEQYF
J: TRBJ2-5; V: TRBV7-9; CDR3: CASILSGGAFETQYF
J: TRBJ2-3; V: TRBV11-2; CDR3: CASSPTSGGTDTQYF
J: TRBJ2-2; V: TRBV6-6; CDR3: CASRRLDRGGSGELFF
J: TRBJ2-5; V: TRBV9; CDR3: CASSVTGQLSVETQYF
J: TRBJ2-1; V: TRBV6-1; CDR3: CASSVAGTEQFF
J: TRBJ1-2; V: TRBV6-5; CDR3: CASSETGPARGYTF
J: TRBJ1-2; V: TRBV29-1; CDR3: CSVERLGQGDSGYGYTF
J: TRBJ2-7; V: TRBV19; CDR3: CASSMGGTGPYEQYF
J: TRBJ2-3; V: TRBV23-1; CDR3: CASSHPQGGDTQYF
J: TRBJ2-7; V: TRBV7-3; CDR3: CASSLTEALIRAIYEQYF
J: TRBJ2-6; V: TRBV2; CDR3: CASSGTGYDSGANVLTF
J: TRBJ1-5; V: TRBV19; CDR3: CASSLGTNQPQHF
J: TRBJ1-3; V: TRBV15; CDR3: CATSRDHLSGNTIYF
J: TRBJ2-3; V: TRBV19; CDR3: CASSFRDSGNTQYF
J: TRBJ1-6; V: TRBV7-2; CDR3: CASSFSANSPLHF
J: TRBJ1-3; V: TRBV7-8; CDR3: CASSPWTVSGNTIYF
J: TRBJ2-3; V: TRBV21-1; CDR3: CASALGSRATDTQYF
J: TRBJ2-7; V: TRBV28; CDR3: CASSLSQPASGSYEQYF
J: TRBJ1-2; V: TRBV28; CDR3: CASSYRTAYGYTF
J: TRBJ2-1; V: TRBV7-8; CDR3: CASLRLAGGGEQFF
J: TRBJ2-2; V: TRBV30; CDR3: CAWCPLGDYTSGRAEWAGELFF
J: TRBJ1-2; V: TRBV19; CDR3: CASSRTGLNYGYTF
J: TRBJ2-1; V: TRBV7-3; CDR3: CASSLREGSSNEQFF
J: TRBJ2-5; V: TRBV11-2; CDR3: CASSLGTSGGSETQYF
J: TRBJ1-2; V: TRBV18; CDR3: CASSQDYGYTF
J: TRBJ1-1; V: TRBV29-1; CDR3: CSVTNTEAFF
J: TRBJ1-4; V: TRBV30; CDR3: CAWGTTRGGKLFF
J: TRBJ1-3; V: TRBV5-6; CDR3: CASSRLGNTIYF
J: TRBJ2-2; V: TRBV11-2; CDR3: CASSGLRGGELFF
J: TRBJ1-2; V: TRBV11-1; CDR3: CASSPTGEGRGYTF
J: TRBJ1-3; V: TRBV5-1; CDR3: CASSLLGGSSGNTIYF
J: TRBJ2-1; V: TRBV7-2; CDR3: CASSNAGTRVHSEQFF
J: TRBJ2-1; V: TRBV11-2; CDR3: CASSLGSYNEQFF
J: TRBJ2-7; V: TRBV2; CDR3: CASRDSVSLPYEQYF
J: TRBJ2-4; V: TRBV6-5; CDR3: CASSYSMGGENIQYF
J: TRBJ2-5; V: TRBV19; CDR3: CASSSGLAGQETQYF
J: TRBJ1-4; V: TRBV7-9; CDR3: CASSGEKLFF
J: TRBJ2-5; V: TRBV7-6; CDR3: CASSLATPGLAGSGETQYF
J: TRBJ2-2; V: TRBV5-6; CDR3: CASSLVRRSNTGELFF
J: TRBJ2-6; V: TRBV19; CDR3: CASTTSSGANVLTF